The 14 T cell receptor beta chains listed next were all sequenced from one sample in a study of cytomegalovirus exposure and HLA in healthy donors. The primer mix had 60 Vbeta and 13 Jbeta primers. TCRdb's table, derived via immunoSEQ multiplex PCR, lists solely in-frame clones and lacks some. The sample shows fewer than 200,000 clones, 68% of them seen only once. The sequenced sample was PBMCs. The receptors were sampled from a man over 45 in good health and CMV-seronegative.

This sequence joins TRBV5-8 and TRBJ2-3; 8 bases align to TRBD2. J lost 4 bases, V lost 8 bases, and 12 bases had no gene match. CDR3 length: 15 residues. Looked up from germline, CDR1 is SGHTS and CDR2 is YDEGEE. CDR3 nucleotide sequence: TGTGCCAGTAGGCACGGGGGGGGCGGATCAGATACGCAGTATTTT. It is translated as CASRHGGGGSDTQYF.

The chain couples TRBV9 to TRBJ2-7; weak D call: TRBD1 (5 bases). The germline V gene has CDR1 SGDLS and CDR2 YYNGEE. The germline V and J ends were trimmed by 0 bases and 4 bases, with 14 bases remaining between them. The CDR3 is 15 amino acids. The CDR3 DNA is TGTGCCAGCAGCGTAGGCAGGGAATCGATTTACGAGCAGTACTTC. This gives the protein CASSVGRESIYEQYF.

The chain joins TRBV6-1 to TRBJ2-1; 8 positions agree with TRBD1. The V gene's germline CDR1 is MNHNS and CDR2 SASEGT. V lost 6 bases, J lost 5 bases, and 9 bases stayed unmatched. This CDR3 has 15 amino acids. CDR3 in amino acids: CASRAWTGPNNEQFF. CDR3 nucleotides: TGTGCCAGCAGGGCCTGGACAGGGCCCAACAATGAGCAGTTCTTC.

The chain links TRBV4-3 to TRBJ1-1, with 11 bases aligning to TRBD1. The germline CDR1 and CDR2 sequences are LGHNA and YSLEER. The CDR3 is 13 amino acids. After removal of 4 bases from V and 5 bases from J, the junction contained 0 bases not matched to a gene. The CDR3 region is CASSRDRGTEAFF. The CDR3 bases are TGCGCCAGCAGCCGGGACAGGGGGACTGAAGCTTTCTTT.

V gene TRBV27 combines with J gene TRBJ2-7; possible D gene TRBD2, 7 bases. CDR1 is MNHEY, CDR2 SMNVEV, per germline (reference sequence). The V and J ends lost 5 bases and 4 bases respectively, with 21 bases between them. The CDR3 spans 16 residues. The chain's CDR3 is CASSLTLRGPTYEQYF. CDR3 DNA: TGTGCCAGCAGTCTTACTCTGCGGGGGCCAACTTACGAGCAGTACTTC.

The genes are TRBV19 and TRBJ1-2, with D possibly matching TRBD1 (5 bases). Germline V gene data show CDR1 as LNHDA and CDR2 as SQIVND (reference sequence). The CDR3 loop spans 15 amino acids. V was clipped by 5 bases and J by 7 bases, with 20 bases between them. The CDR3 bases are TGTGCCAGTAGTCACCTCAGGGATAGTCCCACTGGCTACACCTTC. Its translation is CASSHLRDSPTGYTF.

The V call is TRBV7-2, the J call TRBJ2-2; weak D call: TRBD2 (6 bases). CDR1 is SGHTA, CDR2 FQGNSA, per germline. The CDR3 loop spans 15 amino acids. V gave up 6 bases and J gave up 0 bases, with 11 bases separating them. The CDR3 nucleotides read TGTGCCAGCAGTCGGAGCGGGTCGAACACCGGGGAGCTGTTTTTT. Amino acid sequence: CASSRSGSNTGELFF.

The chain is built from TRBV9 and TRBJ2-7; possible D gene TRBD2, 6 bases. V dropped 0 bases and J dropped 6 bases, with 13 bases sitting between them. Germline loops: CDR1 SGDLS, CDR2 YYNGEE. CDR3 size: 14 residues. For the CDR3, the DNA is TGTGCCAGCAGCGTAGCGGGGGTATTAGGCGAGCAGTACTTC. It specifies CASSVAGVLGEQYF.

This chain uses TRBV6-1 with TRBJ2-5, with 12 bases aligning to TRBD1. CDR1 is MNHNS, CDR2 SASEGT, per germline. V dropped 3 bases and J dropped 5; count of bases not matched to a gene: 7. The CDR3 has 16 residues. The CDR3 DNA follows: TGTGCCAGCAGTGACCTTCCGGGACAGGGGGCGGAGACCCAGTACTTC. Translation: CASSDLPGQGAETQYF.

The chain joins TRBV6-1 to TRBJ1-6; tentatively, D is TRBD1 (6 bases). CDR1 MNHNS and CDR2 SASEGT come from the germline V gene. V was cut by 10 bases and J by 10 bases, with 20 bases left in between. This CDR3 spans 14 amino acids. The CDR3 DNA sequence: TGTGCCACCCGAGGGTCAGGGGAAGGATCACCCCTCCACTTT. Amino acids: CATRGSGEGSPLHF.

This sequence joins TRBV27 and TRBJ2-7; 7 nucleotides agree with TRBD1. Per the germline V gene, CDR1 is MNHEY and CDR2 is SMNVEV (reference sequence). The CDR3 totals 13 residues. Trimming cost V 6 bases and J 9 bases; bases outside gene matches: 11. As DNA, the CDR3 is TGTGCCAGCAGGCCAACAGGGGTTAGGTCGCAGTACTTC. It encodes CASRPTGVRSQYF.

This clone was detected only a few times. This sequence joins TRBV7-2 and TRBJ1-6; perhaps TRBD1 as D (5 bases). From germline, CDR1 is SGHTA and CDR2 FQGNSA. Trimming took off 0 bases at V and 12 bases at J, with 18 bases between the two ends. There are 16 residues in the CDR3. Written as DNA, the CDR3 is TGTGCCAGCAGCTTAGCAGGCGGGGAATATAGGGGACCCCTCCACTTT. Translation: CASSLAGGEYRGPLHF.

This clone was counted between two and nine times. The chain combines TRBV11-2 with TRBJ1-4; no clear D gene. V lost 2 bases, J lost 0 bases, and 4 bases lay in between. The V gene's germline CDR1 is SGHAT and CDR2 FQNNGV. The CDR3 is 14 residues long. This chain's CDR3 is CASSLRATNEKLFF. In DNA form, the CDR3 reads TGTGCCAGCAGCTTACGGGCAACTAATGAAAAACTGTTTTTT.

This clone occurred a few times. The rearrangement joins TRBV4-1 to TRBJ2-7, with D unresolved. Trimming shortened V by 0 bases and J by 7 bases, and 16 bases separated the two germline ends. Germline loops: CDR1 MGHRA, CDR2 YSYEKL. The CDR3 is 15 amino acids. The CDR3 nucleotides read TGCGCCAGCAGCCAAGAGTGGGCTTTAATACGGGAGCAGTACTTC. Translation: CASSQEWALIREQYF.